This T cell receptor (beta chain) was captured by sequencing in a study of shared clonotypes between healthy human individuals. Per germline, CDR1 LNHDA and CDR2 SQIVND (reference sequence). The CDR3 length is 15 residues. V lost 0 bases to trimming and J lost 5 bases, with 14 bases between them. This clone was counted a few times. Its antigen is not known. Whole-study results and caveats: A small donor pool kept down the genetic and exposure-history diversity that was represented.

Donation came from healthy HIV-negative adults that had no recent acute infections or vaccinations. The quantity of DNA used in unsorted PBMC replicate PCRs was 300 ng, corresponding to tens of thousands of T cell genomes. As handled by the study authors: Junction-only sequences without quality scores came from ImmunoSEQ, so filtering differed. The assay was immunoSEQ multiplex PCR, and TCRdb's table has in-frame clones only and misses some. That table furnishes V, J and clone size, whereas the DNA furnished D and trimming. The sample lists hundreds of thousands of clones, roughly four fifths occurring once.

What was sequenced was PBMCs. The chain recombines TRBV19 with TRBJ2-7; no clear D gene. This receptor was taken from a woman aged 40 to 50 in good health. Some clones in this sample may be carry-over from other donors' samples. In nucleotides, the CDR3 is TGTGCCAGTAGTATAGATCTGGACCCTTGGAACGAGCAGTACTTC. Translated: CASSIDLDPWNEQYF.